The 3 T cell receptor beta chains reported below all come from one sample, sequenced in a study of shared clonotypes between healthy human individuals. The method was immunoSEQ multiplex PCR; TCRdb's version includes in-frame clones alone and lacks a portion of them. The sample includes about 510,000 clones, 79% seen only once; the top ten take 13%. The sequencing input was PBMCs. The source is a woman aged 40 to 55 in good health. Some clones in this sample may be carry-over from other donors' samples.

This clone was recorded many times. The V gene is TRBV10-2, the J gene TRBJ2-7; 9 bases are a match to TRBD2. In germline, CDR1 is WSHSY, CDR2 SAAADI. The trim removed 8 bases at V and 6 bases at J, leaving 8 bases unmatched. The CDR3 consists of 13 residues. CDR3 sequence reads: CASRAGGPFEQYF. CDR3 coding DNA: TGCGCCAGCCGGGCGGGAGGGCCTTTCGAGCAGTACTTC.

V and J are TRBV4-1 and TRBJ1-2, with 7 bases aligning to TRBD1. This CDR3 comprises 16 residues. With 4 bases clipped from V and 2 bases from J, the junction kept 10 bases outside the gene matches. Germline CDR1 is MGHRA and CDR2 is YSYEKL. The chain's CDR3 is CASSPHRQGLNYGYTF. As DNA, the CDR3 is TGCGCCAGCAGCCCCCACAGACAGGGCCTAAACTATGGCTACACCTTC.

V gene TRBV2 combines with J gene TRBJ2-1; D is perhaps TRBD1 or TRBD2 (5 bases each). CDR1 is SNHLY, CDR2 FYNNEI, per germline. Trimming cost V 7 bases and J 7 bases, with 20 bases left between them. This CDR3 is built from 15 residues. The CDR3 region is CASMLGPSPRNEQFF. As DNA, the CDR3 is TGTGCCAGCATGCTGGGACCCTCACCGAGGAATGAGCAGTTCTTC.